This TCR beta chain was profiled in a study of T-cell memory formation after mild COVID-19. TCRdb re-called the 5' RACE reads with MiXCR, one entry per CDR3 protein. The repertoire holds approximately 150,000 distinct CDR3 sequences, approximately 15% seen once, with roughly 14% in the top ten. Sequenced material: PBMCs or a T cell subset sorted from them (not recorded which). This TCR was sampled from an adult woman who had mild COVID-19 (a few samples of this study predate the infection). Cell type and time point are not known.

For the CDR3, the DNA is TGTGCCAGCAGTTCCGGGACAGGGTTTGGCTCTGGGGCCAACGTCCTGACTTTC. It translates to CASSSGTGFGSGANVLTF. The chain has TRBV6-5 and TRBJ2-6, with 9 positions matching TRBD1. Germline V lookup: CDR1 MNHEY, CDR2 SVGAGI. The CDR3 covers 18 residues. After removal of 4 bases from V and 0 bases from J, the junction contained 7 bases not matched to a gene.